The following is a T cell receptor beta chain sequence with its context. What it binds is unknown. This sample was taken from a study of cytomegalovirus exposure and HLA in healthy donors. The study ran its PCR with 60 Vbeta and 13 Jbeta primers. Method: immunoSEQ multiplex PCR; TCRdb's copy keeps in-frame clones and lacks some. The table includes approximately 220,000 clones, about 77% detected once. Regarding the study as a whole: Analysis was carried out at a later point, and it linked a missense DCLRE1C variant to TCR beta V- and J-gene trimming. Equally common other TCR beta chains were less clonally expanded than HLA-associated ones, a later analysis found.

The CDR3 is 14 residues long. The junction had 1 base not matched to a gene; V was cut back by 4 bases and J by 6 bases. CDR1 SGDLS and CDR2 YYNGEE come from the germline V gene. The receptor comes from a woman aged 25 to 45 in good health and CMV-seronegative. The chain carries TRBV9 and TRBJ2-3; the match to TRBD2 covers 14 bases. Sequenced input: PBMCs. CDR3 DNA: TGTGCCAGCAGCCGGACTAGCGGGAGGGATACGCAGTATTTT. Encoded protein: CASSRTSGRDTQYF.